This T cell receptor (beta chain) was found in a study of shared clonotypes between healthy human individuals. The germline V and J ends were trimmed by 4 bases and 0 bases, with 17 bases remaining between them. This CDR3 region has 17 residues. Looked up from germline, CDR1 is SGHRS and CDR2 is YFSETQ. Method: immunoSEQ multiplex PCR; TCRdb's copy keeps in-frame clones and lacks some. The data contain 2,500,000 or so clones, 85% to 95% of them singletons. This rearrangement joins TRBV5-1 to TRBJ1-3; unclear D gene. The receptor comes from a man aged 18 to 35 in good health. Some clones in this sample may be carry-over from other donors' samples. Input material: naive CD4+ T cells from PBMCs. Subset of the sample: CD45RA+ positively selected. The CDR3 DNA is TGCGCCAGCAGCCCCACATCCCCCCGGAGCTCTGGAAACACCATATATTTT. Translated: CASSPTSPRSSGNTIYF.